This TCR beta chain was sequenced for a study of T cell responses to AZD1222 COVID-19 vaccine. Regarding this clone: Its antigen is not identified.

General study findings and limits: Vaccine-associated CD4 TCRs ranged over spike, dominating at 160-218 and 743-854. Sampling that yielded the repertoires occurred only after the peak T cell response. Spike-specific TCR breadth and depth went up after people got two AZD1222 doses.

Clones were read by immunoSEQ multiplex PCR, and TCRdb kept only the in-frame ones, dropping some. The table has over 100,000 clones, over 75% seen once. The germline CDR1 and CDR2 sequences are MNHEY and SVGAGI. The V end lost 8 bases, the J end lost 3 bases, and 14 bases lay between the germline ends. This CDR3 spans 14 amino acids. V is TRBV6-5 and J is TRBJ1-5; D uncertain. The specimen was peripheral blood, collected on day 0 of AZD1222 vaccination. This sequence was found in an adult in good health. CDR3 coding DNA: TGTGCCAGCTCACGCCCCGGGCTCAATCAGCCCCAGCATTTT. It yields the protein CASSRPGLNQPQHF.